Each of the 27 T cell receptor beta chains below was sequenced from the same sample in a study of T cells in Graves' hyperthyroidism and ophthalmopathy. Amplification of TCR beta CDR3 regions was performed using RNA transcripts as template. The HTBI set primed first-round TCR CDR3 RT-PCR. TCRdb re-called the multiplex PCR reads through MiXCR, storing one row per CDR3 protein. The sample lists about 110,000 distinct CDR3 sequences, around a sixth occurring once. The sequenced material came from blood. These receptors were obtained from a woman between 45 and 65 years old with Graves' hyperthyroidism.

This clonotype has a handful of counts. The chain uses TRBV10-3 and TRBJ1-2, with 9 bases lining up with TRBD1. CDR3 length equals 15 residues. The V segment lost 2 bases and the J segment 1 base; nucleotides outside the gene matches: 2. In germline, CDR1 is ENHRY, CDR2 SYGVKD. DNA of the CDR3: TGTGCCATCAGTGAGGACAGGGGGGTTAACTATGGCTACACCTTC. Translation: CAISEDRGVNYGYTF.

This clonotype has more than one count but fewer than ten. This sequence joins TRBV29-1 and TRBJ2-1; perhaps TRBD1 as D (6 bases). Germline loops: CDR1 SQVTM, CDR2 ANQGSEA. The V end lost 5 bases, the J end lost 7 bases, and 15 bases lay between the germline ends. The CDR3 loop spans 13 amino acids. The CDR3 loop reads CSVQQGLWNEQFF. As DNA, the CDR3 is TGCAGCGTTCAACAGGGTTTGTGGAATGAGCAGTTCTTC.

The J gene is TRBJ1-1, the V gene TRBV6-5; D remains ambiguous. The ends were cut back, 0 bases at V and 7 bases at J, with 12 bases in the middle. The CDR3 consists of 14 residues. Germline CDR1 is MNHEY and CDR2 is SVGAGI. DNA of the CDR3: TGTGCCAGCAGTTACTCTGGACCTGGCAGTGAAGCTTTCTTT. This sequence encodes CASSYSGPGSEAFF.

This clonotype showed up many times. The rearrangement joins TRBV5-1 to TRBJ2-7, with a possible D match to TRBD1 (6 bases). The CDR3 loop spans 18 amino acids. Germline CDR1 is SGHRS and CDR2 is YFSETQ. V shed 3 bases and J shed 0 bases, with 22 bases lying between them. Here the CDR3 DNA reads TGCGCCAGCAGCTCCGTCCTCCCCGGGACAAGGCGCTCCTACGAGCAGTACGTC. This gives the protein CASSSVLPGTRRSYEQYV.

Many counts were recorded for this clonotype. The rearrangement uses TRBV15 and TRBJ2-5; the D is unclear. V lost 0 bases and J 5 bases, leaving 13 bases between the germline ends. Germline-derived CDR1 and CDR2 are LNHNV and YYDKDF (reference sequence). The CDR3 sequence is 15 residues long. This CDR3 is CATSRDPIPTETQYF. The CDR3 DNA follows: TGTGCCACCAGCAGAGATCCCATTCCGACGGAGACCCAGTACTTC.

This clonotype appeared many times. The chain links TRBV28 to TRBJ1-6; possible D gene TRBD1, 5 bases. V lost 4 bases and J 8 bases, leaving 12 bases between the germline ends. This CDR3 is built from 14 residues. Per germline, CDR1 MDHEN and CDR2 SYDVKM. CDR3 region: CASSSDMVDSPLHF. The DNA for the CDR3 is TGTGCCAGCAGTTCGGACATGGTTGATTCACCCCTCCACTTT.

This clonotype was picked up a small number of times. The CDR3 sequence: CASSLDRAAYEQYF. Here the CDR3 DNA reads TGCGCCAGCAGCTTGGATAGGGCAGCCTACGAGCAGTACTTC. The V call is TRBV5-1, the J call TRBJ2-7; D is unresolved. V was cut by 0 bases and J by 2 bases, with 9 bases left in between. Germline-derived CDR1 and CDR2 are SGHRS and YFSETQ. The CDR3 extends over 14 amino acids.

In its sample, this clonotype was seen many times. V is TRBV2 and J is TRBJ1-2, with TRBD1 matching 7 bases. The CDR3 is made up of 14 amino acids. V gave up 5 bases and J gave up 5 bases; unmatched junction bases: 8. CDR1 SNHLY and CDR2 FYNNEI come from the germline V gene. The CDR3 here is CASSKQGISYGYTF. The CDR3 coding sequence is TGTGCCAGCAGTAAACAGGGGATATCTTATGGCTACACCTTC. Together with reference TRBV2 and TRBJ1-2, the CDR3 gives the full variable domain: EPEVTQTPSHQVTQMGQEVILRCVPISNHLYFYWYRQILGQKVEFLVSFYNNEISEKSEIFDDQFSVERPDGSNFTLKIRSTKLEDSAMYFCASSKQGISYGYTFGSGTRLTVV.

At least ten counts were recorded for this clonotype. CDR3 sequence (DNA): TGTGCCAGCAGCTTAGCGCTGGGACAGGGACGTGAAAAACTGTTTTTT. It yields the protein CASSLALGQGREKLFF. This rearrangement joins TRBV7-9 to TRBJ1-4; 9 bases agree with TRBD1. This CDR3 comprises 16 residues. Trimming at V came to 0 bases and at J to 7 bases, leaving 6 bases not matched to a gene. Per the germline V gene, CDR1 is SEHNR and CDR2 is FQNEAQ (reference sequence).

This clonotype has just a few counts. The chain recombines TRBV20-1 with TRBJ1-6; 9 nucleotides match TRBD1. This CDR3 spans 16 amino acids. The germline CDR1 and CDR2 sequences are DFQATT and SNEGSKA (reference sequence). The junction had 4 bases not matched to a gene; V was cut back by 3 bases and J by 1 base. CDR3 in amino acids: CSARRDRESYNSPLHF. The CDR3 region has the DNA TGCAGTGCTAGGAGGGACAGGGAGTCCTATAATTCACCCCTCCACTTT.

There are many counts of this clonotype. The chain employs TRBV28 and TRBJ2-1, with D uncertain. Germline CDR1 MDHEN, CDR2 SYDVKM. This CDR3 contains 15 residues. The V end lost 7 bases, the J end lost 1 base, and 14 bases lay between the germline ends. In nucleotides, the CDR3 is TGTGCCAGCACTTCCACCTACCTATCCTACAATGAGCAGTTCTTC. It is translated as CASTSTYLSYNEQFF.

This clonotype was recorded many times. This sequence joins TRBV27 and TRBJ1-2; D possibly corresponds to TRBD1 (5 bases). The CDR3 is 16 residues long. Germline V gene data show CDR1 as MNHEY and CDR2 as SMNVEV (reference sequence). V dropped 5 bases and J dropped 5 bases, with 21 bases sitting between them. The CDR3 is CASSQRTPGSGYGYTF. DNA for the CDR3: TGTGCCAGCAGTCAACGGACACCAGGGAGCGGGTATGGCTACACCTTC.

The sample holds many counts of this clonotype. The rearrangement uses TRBV20-1 and TRBJ2-1; 10 nucleotides match TRBD2. The CDR3 has 14 amino acids. CDR1 and CDR2 (germline): DFQATT, SNEGSKA (reference sequence). V was pared by 3 bases and J by 4 bases, with 3 bases of the junction left unmatched. CDR3 DNA: TGCAGTGCTAGGCTAGCGGGAGAGTACAATGAGCAGTTCTTC. This codes for CSARLAGEYNEQFF.

Many counts were recorded for this clonotype. The V call is TRBV20-1, the J call TRBJ2-1; 9 nucleotides align to TRBD2. The CDR3 has 13 amino acids. CDR1 DFQATT and CDR2 SNEGSKA come from the germline V gene (reference sequence). After removal of 4 bases from V and 9 bases from J, the junction contained 7 bases not matched to a gene. CDR3 amino acids: CSAKLAGAREQFF. Here the CDR3 DNA reads TGCAGTGCTAAGTTAGCGGGAGCCCGTGAGCAGTTCTTC.

This clonotype was observed many times. The chain links TRBV9 to TRBJ2-1; the match to TRBD2 covers 8 bases. CDR1 and CDR2 (germline): SGDLS, YYNGEE. With V trimmed by 3 bases and J by 2 bases, 7 bases remained unmatched. The CDR3 sequence is 16 residues long. Here the CDR3 DNA reads TGTGCCAGCAGCGCGTGGGTAGCGGGACCCTACAATGAGCAGTTCTTC. It is translated as CASSAWVAGPYNEQFF.

This clonotype was detected only a few times. The CDR3 bases are TGCAGTGCCCCCGGGACCGGGACTAGCGGGGGAAGCACAGATACGCAGTATTTT. Protein sequence: CSAPGTGTSGGSTDTQYF. The chain recombines TRBV20-1 with TRBJ2-3, with TRBD2 identical over 14 bases. The germline CDR1 and CDR2 sequences are DFQATT and SNEGSKA (reference sequence). The CDR3 has 18 residues. Germline trimming cut 6 bases from V and 0 bases from J; bases unmatched to any gene: 11.

The sample holds many counts of this clonotype. The chain couples TRBV2 to TRBJ2-5; 7 positions match TRBD1. The V and J ends lost 4 bases and 5 bases, in that order; junction bases with no gene match: 7. Germline CDR1 and CDR2: SNHLY and FYNNEI. The CDR3 has 14 amino acids. In DNA form, the CDR3 reads TGTGCCAGCAGTGTCAGACAGGGTCCCGAGACCCAGTACTTC. Translating gives CASSVRQGPETQYF.

This clonotype was observed many times. This chain uses TRBV28 with TRBJ1-1, with D perhaps matching TRBD1 (5 bases). V lost 3 bases and J lost 9, with 17 bases in between. Germline V gene lookup returns CDR1 MDHEN and CDR2 SYDVKM. CDR3 length: 14 residues. DNA of the CDR3: TGTGCCAGCAGTTTCCGGGGGGTAAGGCCTAAAGCTTTCTTT. It is translated as CASSFRGVRPKAFF.

This clonotype appeared many times. This rearrangement joins TRBV2 to TRBJ1-4, with 8 bases that match TRBD1. Germline assignment: CDR1 SNHLY and CDR2 FYNNEI. Trimming cost V 6 bases and J 3 bases; bases outside gene matches: 3. The length of the CDR3 is 14 residues. In nucleotides, the CDR3 is TGTGCCAGCAGGACGGACAGGGCTAATGAAAAACTGTTTTTT. Encoded protein: CASRTDRANEKLFF.

This chain connects TRBV7-8 to TRBJ2-3; 8 bases agree with TRBD2. The CDR3 extends over 18 amino acids. Germline V gene data show CDR1 as SGHVS and CDR2 as FQNEAQ. The V and J ends lost 1 base and 6 bases, in that order; junction bases with no gene match: 15. The DNA for the CDR3 is TGTGCCAGCAGCTTAGAGCGGGGGTTGAGCGGGAGATCTGATACGCAGTATTTT. This encodes CASSLERGLSGRSDTQYF.

V and J are TRBV27 and TRBJ1-1, with D perhaps matching TRBD1 (6 bases). CDR1 is MNHEY and CDR2 is SMNVEV in the germline V gene (reference sequence). V lost 5 bases and J 0 bases, leaving 19 bases between the germline ends. This CDR3 is 17 amino acids long. CDR3 in amino acids: CASSRPRTDYLNTEAFF. The DNA of the CDR3 is TGTGCCAGCAGTCGCCCCCGGACAGACTATCTGAACACTGAAGCTTTCTTT.

The table lists this clonotype with many counts. The chain uses TRBV4-2 and TRBJ1-2, with D possibly being TRBD1 (5 bases). Germline CDR1 reads LGHNA; CDR2 reads YNFKEQ. Trimming removed 4 bases from V and 9 bases from J, with 9 bases in between. This CDR3 has 11 amino acids. The CDR3 nucleotides are TGTGCCAGCAGCCGAGAGGGGAGCTACACCTTC. Its protein product is CASSREGSYTF.

The V and J genes are TRBV2 and TRBJ1-5; 8 nucleotides align to TRBD1. V shed 6 bases and J 0 bases; nucleotides not matched to a gene: 7. Germline V gene data show CDR1 as SNHLY and CDR2 as FYNNEI. The CDR3 loop spans 16 amino acids. CDR3 in DNA: TGTGCCAGCAGAGAGAGACAGGGGAATAGCAATCAGCCCCAGCATTTT. Translation: CASRERQGNSNQPQHF. The variable domain in full, completed from reference TRBV2 and TRBJ1-5, reads EPEVTQTPSHQVTQMGQEVILRCVPISNHLYFYWYRQILGQKVEFLVSFYNNEISEKSEIFDDQFSVERPDGSNFTLKIRSTKLEDSAMYFCASRERQGNSNQPQHFGDGTRLSIL.

This clonotype was detected ten times or more. The chain carries TRBV28 and TRBJ1-2; D possibly corresponds to TRBD1 (5 bases). There are 14 residues in the CDR3. In germline, CDR1 is MDHEN, CDR2 SYDVKM. Trimming stripped 5 bases from V and 3 bases from J, with 13 bases between. The CDR3 loop reads CASSVQVSDYGYTF. The CDR3 region has the DNA TGTGCCAGCAGTGTACAGGTCAGCGACTATGGCTACACCTTC.

This clonotype was detected ten times or more. An end of the junction does not agree with germline; a read error may underlie this. This chain joins TRBV27 and TRBJ2-3; maybe TRBD2 (6 bases). This CDR3 comprises 15 residues. Germline CDR1 is MNHEY and CDR2 is SMNVEV (reference sequence). The CDR3 DNA reads as TGTGCCGGCAGTGAACCGGGACTGTTCACAGATACGCAGTATTTT. Translating it yields CAGSEPGLFTDTQYF.

This clonotype was counted ten times or more. This chain's CDR3 is CASHQPQHF. CDR3 sequence (DNA): TGTGCCAGTCACCAGCCCCAGCATTTT. The V and J genes are TRBV19 and TRBJ1-5, with D unclear. V lost 8 bases to trimming and J lost 7 bases, with 3 bases between them. CDR1 and CDR2 from the germline V gene are LNHDA and SQIVND (reference sequence). The CDR3 covers 9 residues.

This clonotype was found many times. V and J are TRBV2 and TRBJ2-7; maybe TRBD2 (6 bases). Trimming took 6 bases from V and 5 from J, leaving 14 bases between them. There are 13 residues in the CDR3. Germline V gives CDR1 SNHLY, CDR2 FYNNEI. This CDR3 reads CASSPGLRDEQYF. Here the CDR3 DNA reads TGTGCCAGCAGCCCGGGACTCCGAGACGAGCAGTACTTC.